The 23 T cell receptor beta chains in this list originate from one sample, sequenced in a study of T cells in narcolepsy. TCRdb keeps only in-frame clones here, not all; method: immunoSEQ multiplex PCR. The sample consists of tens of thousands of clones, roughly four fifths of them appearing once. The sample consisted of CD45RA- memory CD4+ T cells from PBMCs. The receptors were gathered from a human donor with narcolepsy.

CDR3 coding DNA: TGTGCCAGCAGCTTAGATTCGGGACAGAGAAACACCATATATTTT. Translation: CASSLDSGQRNTIYF. V is TRBV11-2 and J is TRBJ1-3; TRBD1 matches at 7 bases. The trim removed 0 bases at V and 5 bases at J, leaving 4 bases unmatched. CDR3 length: 15 amino acids. CDR1 SGHAT and CDR2 FQNNGV come from the germline V gene. Full variable domain (remainder filled in from reference TRBV11-2 and TRBJ1-3): EAGVAQSPRYKIIEKRQSVAFWCNPISGHATLYWYQQILGQGPKLLIQFQNNGVVDDSQLPKDRFSAERLKGVDSTLKIQPAKLEDSAVYLCASSLDSGQRNTIYFGEGSWLTVV.

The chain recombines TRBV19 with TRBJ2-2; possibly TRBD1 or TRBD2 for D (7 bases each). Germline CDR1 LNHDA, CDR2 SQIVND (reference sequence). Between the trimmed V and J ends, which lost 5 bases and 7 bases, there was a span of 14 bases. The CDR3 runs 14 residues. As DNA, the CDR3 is TGTGCCAGTAGTTCAGGGGGAGGGTTCGGGGAGCTGTTTTTT. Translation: CASSSGGGFGELFF. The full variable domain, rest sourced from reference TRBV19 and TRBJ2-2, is DGGITQSPKYLFRKEGQNVTLSCEQNLNHDAMYWYRQDPGQGLRLIYYSQIVNDFQKGDIAEGYSVSREKKESFPLTVTSAQKNPTAFYLCASSSGGGFGELFFGEGSRLTVL.

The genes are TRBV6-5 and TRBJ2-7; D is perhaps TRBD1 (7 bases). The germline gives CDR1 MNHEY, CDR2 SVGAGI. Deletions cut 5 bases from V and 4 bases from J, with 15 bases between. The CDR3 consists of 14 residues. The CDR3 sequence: CASSEGGGKYEQYF. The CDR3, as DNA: TGTGCCAGCAGTGAAGGGGGCGGGAAATACGAGCAGTACTTC.

The CDR3 DNA reads TGCGCCAGCGCGGGACAGGGGGCATCCGGGGAGCTGTTTTTT. This encodes CASAGQGASGELFF. The V call is TRBV10-1, the J call TRBJ2-2; 12 positions agree with TRBD1. Germline V gives CDR1 WNHNN, CDR2 SYGVQD (reference sequence). Trimming cost V 8 bases and J 6 bases; bases outside gene matches: 4. The CDR3 spans 14 residues.

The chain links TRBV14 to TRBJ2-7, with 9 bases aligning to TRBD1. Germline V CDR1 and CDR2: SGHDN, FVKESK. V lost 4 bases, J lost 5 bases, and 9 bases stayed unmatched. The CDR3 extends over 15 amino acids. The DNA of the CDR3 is TGTGCCAGCAGCCCGTGGACAGGGGTAAGAAACGAGCAGTACTTC. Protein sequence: CASSPWTGVRNEQYF.

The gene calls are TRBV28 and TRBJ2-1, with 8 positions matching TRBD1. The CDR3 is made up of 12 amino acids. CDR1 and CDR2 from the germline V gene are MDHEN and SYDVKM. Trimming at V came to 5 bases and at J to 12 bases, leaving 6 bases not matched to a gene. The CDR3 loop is CASSPRTGMQFF. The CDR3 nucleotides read TGTGCCAGCAGTCCCCGGACAGGGATGCAGTTCTTC.

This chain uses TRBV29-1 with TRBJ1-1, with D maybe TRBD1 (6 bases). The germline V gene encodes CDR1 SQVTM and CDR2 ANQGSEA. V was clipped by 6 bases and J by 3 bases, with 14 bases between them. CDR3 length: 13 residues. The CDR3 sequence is CSVPDRFDTEAFF. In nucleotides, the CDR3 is TGCAGCGTCCCAGACAGGTTCGACACTGAAGCTTTCTTT.

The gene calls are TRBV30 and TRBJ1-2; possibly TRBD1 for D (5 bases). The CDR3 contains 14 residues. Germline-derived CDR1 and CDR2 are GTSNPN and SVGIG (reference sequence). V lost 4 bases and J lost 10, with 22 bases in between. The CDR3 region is CAWKGTGRGNAYTF. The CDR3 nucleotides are TGTGCCTGGAAAGGAACAGGCCGGGGTAATGCCTACACCTTC.

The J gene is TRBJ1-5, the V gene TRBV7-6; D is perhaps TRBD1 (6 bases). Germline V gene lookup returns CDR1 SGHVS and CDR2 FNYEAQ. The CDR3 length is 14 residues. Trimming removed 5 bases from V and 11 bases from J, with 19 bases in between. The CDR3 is CASSLGTSLEAQHF. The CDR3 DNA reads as TGTGCCAGCAGCCTTGGGACAAGCCTTGAGGCCCAGCATTTT.

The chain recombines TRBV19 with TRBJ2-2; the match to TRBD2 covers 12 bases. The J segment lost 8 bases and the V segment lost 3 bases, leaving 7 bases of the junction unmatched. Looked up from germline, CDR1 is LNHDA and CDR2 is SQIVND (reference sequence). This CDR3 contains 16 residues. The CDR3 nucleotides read TGTGCCAGTAGTATCTATCGGACTAGCGGGGTGGGGGAGCTGTTTTTT. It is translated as CASSIYRTSGVGELFF.

The CDR3 here is CASSDDGYTF. Written as DNA, the CDR3 is TGTGCCAGCAGTGACGATGGCTACACCTTC. The genes are TRBV28 and TRBJ1-2, with D hard to call. The length of the CDR3 is 10 residues. V shed 5 bases and J shed 6 bases, with 4 bases lying between them. Germline V gives CDR1 MDHEN, CDR2 SYDVKM.

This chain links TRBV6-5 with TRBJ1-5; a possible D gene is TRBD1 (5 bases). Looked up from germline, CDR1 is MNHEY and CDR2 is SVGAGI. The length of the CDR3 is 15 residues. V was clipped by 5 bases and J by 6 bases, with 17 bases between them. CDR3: CASSAGHRGGQPQHF. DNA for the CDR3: TGTGCCAGCAGTGCCGGACATAGGGGAGGTCAGCCCCAGCATTTT.

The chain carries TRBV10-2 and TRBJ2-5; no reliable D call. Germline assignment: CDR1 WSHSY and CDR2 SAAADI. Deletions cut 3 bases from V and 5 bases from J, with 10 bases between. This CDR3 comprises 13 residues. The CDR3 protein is CASSERVTETQYF. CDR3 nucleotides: TGCGCCAGCAGTGAAAGAGTAACGGAGACCCAGTACTTC.

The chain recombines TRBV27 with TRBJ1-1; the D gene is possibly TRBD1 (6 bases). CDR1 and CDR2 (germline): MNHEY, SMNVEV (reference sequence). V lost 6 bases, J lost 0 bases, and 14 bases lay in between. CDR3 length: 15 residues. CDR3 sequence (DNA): TGTGCCAGCAGAAGCAGGGGCTTAATGAACACTGAAGCTTTCTTT. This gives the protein CASRSRGLMNTEAFF.

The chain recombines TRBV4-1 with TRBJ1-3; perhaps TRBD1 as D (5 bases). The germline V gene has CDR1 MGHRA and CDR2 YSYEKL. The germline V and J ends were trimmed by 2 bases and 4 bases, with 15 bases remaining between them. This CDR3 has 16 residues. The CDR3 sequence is CASSQQTGFGGNTIYF. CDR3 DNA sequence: TGCGCCAGCAGCCAACAAACAGGTTTCGGAGGAAACACCATATATTTT.

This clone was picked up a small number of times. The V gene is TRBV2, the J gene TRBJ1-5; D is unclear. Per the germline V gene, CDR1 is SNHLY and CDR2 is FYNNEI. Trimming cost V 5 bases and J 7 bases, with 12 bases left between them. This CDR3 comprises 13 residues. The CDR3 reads CASSRHLEQPQHF. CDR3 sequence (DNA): TGTGCCAGCAGTAGGCATCTAGAGCAGCCCCAGCATTTT.

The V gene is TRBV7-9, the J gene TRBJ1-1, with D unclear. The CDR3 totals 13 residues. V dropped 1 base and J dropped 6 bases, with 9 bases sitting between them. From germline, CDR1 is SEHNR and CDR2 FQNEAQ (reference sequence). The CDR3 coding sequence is TGTGCCAGCAGCTTAGTCGGCAAGGCTGAAGCTTTCTTT. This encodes CASSLVGKAEAFF.

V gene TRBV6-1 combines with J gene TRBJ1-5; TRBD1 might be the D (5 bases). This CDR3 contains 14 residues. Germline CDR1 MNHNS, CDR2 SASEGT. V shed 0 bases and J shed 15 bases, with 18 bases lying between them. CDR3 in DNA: TGTGCCAGCAGTGAAGCCGGTGGGGGGGATCTTCGGCATTTT. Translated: CASSEAGGGDLRHF.

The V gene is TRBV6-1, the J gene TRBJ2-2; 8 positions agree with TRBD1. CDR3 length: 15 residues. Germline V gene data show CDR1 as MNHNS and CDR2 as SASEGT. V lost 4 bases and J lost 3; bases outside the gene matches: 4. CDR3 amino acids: CASSVGQGYTGELFF. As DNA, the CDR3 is TGTGCCAGCAGTGTCGGACAGGGATACACCGGGGAGCTGTTTTTT.

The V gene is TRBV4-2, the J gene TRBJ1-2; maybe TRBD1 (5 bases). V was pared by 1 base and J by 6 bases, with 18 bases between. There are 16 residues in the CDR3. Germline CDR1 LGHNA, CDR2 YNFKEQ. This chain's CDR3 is CASSQVRGSPGDGYTF. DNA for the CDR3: TGTGCCAGCAGCCAAGTAAGGGGCAGCCCCGGTGATGGCTACACCTTC.

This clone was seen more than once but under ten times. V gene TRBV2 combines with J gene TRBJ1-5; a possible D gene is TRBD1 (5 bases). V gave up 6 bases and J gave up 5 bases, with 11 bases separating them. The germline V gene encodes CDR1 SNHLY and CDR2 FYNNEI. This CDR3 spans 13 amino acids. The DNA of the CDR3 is TGTGCCAGCAGCTCGGACACTGATCAGCCCCAGCATTTT. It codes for CASSSDTDQPQHF.

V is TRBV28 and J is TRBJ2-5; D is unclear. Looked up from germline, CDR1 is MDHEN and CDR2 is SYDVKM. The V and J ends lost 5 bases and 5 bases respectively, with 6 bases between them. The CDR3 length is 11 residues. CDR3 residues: CASSTGETQYF. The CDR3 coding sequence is TGTGCCAGCAGTACCGGGGAGACCCAGTACTTC.

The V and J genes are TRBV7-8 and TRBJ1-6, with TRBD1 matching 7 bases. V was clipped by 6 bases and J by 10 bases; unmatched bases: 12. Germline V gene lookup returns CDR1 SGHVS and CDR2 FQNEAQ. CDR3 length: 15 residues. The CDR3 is CASRPLGQKDSPLHF. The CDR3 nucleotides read TGTGCCAGCAGACCACTGGGACAGAAAGACTCACCCCTCCACTTT.